The 7 T cell receptor beta chains below were found in one sample sequenced in a study of blood T cell repertoires in COVID-19. Here immunoSEQ multiplex PCR was the method, and the copy in TCRdb shows in-frame clones only, minus some. The sample includes roughly 120,000 clones, around 85% of them seen just once. The sample was peripheral blood. These TCRs come from a woman aged 60-70 years with COVID-19, enrolled during active disease.

V gene TRBV7-2 combines with J gene TRBJ1-1; perhaps TRBD1 as D (5 bases). Trimming shortened V by 2 bases and J by 1 base, and 11 bases separated the two germline ends. CDR3 size: 15 residues. The germline V gene encodes CDR1 SGHTA and CDR2 FQGNSA. CDR3 DNA sequence: TGTGCCAGCAGCTTATTCGGGGGGGGGAACACTGAAGCTTTCTTT. This translates into CASSLFGGGNTEAFF.

This clone was observed a single time. The J gene is TRBJ1-3, the V gene TRBV7-2; the match to TRBD1 covers 7 bases. The CDR3 is made up of 15 amino acids. V was clipped by 5 bases and J by 0 bases; unmatched bases: 4. Germline V lookup: CDR1 SGHTA, CDR2 FQGNSA. The CDR3 reads CASSPWDSSGNTIYF. The CDR3 bases are TGTGCCAGCAGCCCATGGGACAGCTCTGGAAACACCATATATTTT.

This clone was seen a handful of times. This rearrangement joins TRBV9 to TRBJ2-1; 11 bases map to TRBD2. This CDR3 contains 17 residues. Per germline, CDR1 SGDLS and CDR2 YYNGEE. J gave up 4 bases and V 5 bases, and 11 bases lay outside the gene matches. In DNA, the CDR3 is TGTGCCAGCAGTTACACTCCACTAGCGGGGGATTACAATGAGCAGTTCTTC. It codes for CASSYTPLAGDYNEQFF.

The genes are TRBV7-6 and TRBJ2-3; 12 bases line up with TRBD2. Germline V lookup: CDR1 SGHVS, CDR2 FNYEAQ. The CDR3 covers 18 residues. Unmatched junction bases numbered 10, after V lost 2 bases and J lost 4 bases. The CDR3 loop is CASSLSPSSGGAADTQYF. CDR3 coding DNA: TGTGCCAGCAGCTTATCCCCTTCTAGCGGGGGGGCGGCAGATACGCAGTATTTT.

The gene calls are TRBV5-6 and TRBJ1-6; D not resolved. Germline values: CDR1 SGHDT, CDR2 YYEEEE. This CDR3 spans 15 amino acids. With 3 bases removed from V and 9 bases from J, the gap between germline ends came to 16 bases. The CDR3 loop reads CASSSRNALGSPLHF. The DNA for the CDR3 is TGTGCCAGCAGCTCCAGGAACGCCTTAGGTTCACCCCTCCACTTT.

The rearrangement uses TRBV2 and TRBJ1-1, with 7 bases identical to TRBD1. J was trimmed by 3 bases and V by 4 bases; bases with no gene match: 14. Germline values: CDR1 SNHLY, CDR2 FYNNEI. There are 17 residues in the CDR3. CDR3 sequence: CASSAGTDVKADTEAFF. CDR3 in DNA: TGTGCCAGCAGTGCCGGGACAGACGTCAAGGCGGACACTGAAGCTTTCTTT.

The chain uses TRBV5-6 and TRBJ2-3; 8 bases fit TRBD2. Germline CDR1 is SGHDT and CDR2 is YYEEEE. The CDR3 runs to 15 residues. The V and J ends lost 0 bases and 8 bases, in that order; junction bases with no gene match: 8. CDR3 nucleotides: TGTGCCAGCAGCTTGGAAGACCCCACTAGCGGTACGCAGTATTTT. Protein product: CASSLEDPTSGTQYF.